The T cell receptor beta chain described here comes from a study of cytomegalovirus exposure and HLA in healthy donors. The PCR had 60 Vbeta and 13 Jbeta primers. Clones were sequenced by immunoSEQ multiplex PCR, and TCRdb holds only the in-frame ones, with some missing. Its clone listing holds over 100,000 clones. V lost 4 bases and J lost 3; bases outside the gene matches: 10. The CDR3 covers 16 residues. Germline V gives CDR1 MNHNS, CDR2 SASEGT. The sequence was collected from a woman aged 40 to 50 in good health and CMV-seropositive. Sequenced material: PBMCs. The chain combines TRBV6-1 with TRBJ1-2; 8 nucleotides agree with TRBD1. CDR3 DNA: TGTGCCAGCAGTGCCACTACAGGGGGGCGAGACTATGGCTACACCTTC. Translated, it gives CASSATTGGRDYGYTF.